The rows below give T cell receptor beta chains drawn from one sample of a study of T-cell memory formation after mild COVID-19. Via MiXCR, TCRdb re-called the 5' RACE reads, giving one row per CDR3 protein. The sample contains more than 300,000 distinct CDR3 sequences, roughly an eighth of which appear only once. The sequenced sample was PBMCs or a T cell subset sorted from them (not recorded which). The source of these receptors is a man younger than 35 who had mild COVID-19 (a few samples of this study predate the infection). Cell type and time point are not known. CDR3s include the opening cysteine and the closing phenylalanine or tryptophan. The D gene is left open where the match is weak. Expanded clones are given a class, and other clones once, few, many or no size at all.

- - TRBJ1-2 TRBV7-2 CASSLVGVADGYTF TGTGCCAGCAGCTTAGTCGGGGTGGCCGATGGCTACACCTTC
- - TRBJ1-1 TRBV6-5 CASSYSTGGGTEAFF TGTGCCAGCAGTTACTCGACCGGGGGTGGCACTGAAGCTTTCTTT
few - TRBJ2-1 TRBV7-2 CASSLQIRNEQFF TGTGCCAGCAGCCTCCAGATCCGCAATGAGCAGTTCTTC
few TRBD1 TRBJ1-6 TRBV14 CASSQALGTAYNSPLHF TGTGCCAGCAGCCAAGCTCTCGGGACAGCCTATAATTCACCCCTCCACTTT
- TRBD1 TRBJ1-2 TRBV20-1 CSALSTGVGGYTF TGCAGTGCTCTATCGACAGGGGTGGGTGGCTACACCTTC
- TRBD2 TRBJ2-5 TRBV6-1 CASSERRGGQETQYF TGTGCCAGCAGTGAACGTCGGGGGGGACAAGAGACCCAGTACTTC
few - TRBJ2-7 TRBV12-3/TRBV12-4 CASSHGGEQYF TGTGCCAGCAGTCACGGGGGCGAGCAGTACTTC
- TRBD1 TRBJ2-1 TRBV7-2 CASSSSGTGIYNEQFF TGTGCCAGCAGCTCCTCCGGGACAGGGATCTACAATGAGCAGTTCTTC
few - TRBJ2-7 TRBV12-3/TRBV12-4 CASGRGTYEQYF TGTGCCAGCGGCAGAGGGACCTACGAGCAGTACTTC
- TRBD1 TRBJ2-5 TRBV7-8 CASSEGTGGSQTQYF TGTGCCAGCAGCGAGGGGACAGGGGGCAGTCAGACCCAGTACTTC
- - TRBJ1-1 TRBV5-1 CASSRFLRGISEAFF TGCGCCAGCAGCCGGTTTCTTCGGGGTATATCTGAAGCTTTCTTT
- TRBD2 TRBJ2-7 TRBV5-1 CASSSIAGGPYEQYF TGCGCCAGCAGCTCCATAGCGGGGGGGCCCTACGAGCAGTACTTC
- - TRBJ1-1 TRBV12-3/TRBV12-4 CASTPIQGSGTEAFF TGTGCCAGCACCCCAATTCAGGGGTCGGGCACTGAAGCTTTCTTT
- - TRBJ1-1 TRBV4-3 CASSQEWSNTEAFF TGCGCCAGCAGCCAAGAGTGGAGTAACACTGAAGCTTTCTTT
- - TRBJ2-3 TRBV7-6 CASSLALTGAGTDTQYF TGTGCCAGCAGCTTAGCCCTAACGGGGGCGGGCACAGATACGCAGTATTTT
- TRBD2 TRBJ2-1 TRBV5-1 CASSPNLSGGPYNEQFF TGCGCCAGCAGCCCCAACCTTAGCGGGGGGCCCTACAATGAGCAGTTCTTC
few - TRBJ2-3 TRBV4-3 CASSQTAGTDTQYF TGCGCCAGCAGCCAGACCGCAGGCACAGATACGCAGTATTTT
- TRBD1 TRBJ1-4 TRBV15 CATSRDQRTGNEKLFF TGTGCCACCAGCAGAGATCAACGGACAGGGAATGAAAAACTGTTTTTT